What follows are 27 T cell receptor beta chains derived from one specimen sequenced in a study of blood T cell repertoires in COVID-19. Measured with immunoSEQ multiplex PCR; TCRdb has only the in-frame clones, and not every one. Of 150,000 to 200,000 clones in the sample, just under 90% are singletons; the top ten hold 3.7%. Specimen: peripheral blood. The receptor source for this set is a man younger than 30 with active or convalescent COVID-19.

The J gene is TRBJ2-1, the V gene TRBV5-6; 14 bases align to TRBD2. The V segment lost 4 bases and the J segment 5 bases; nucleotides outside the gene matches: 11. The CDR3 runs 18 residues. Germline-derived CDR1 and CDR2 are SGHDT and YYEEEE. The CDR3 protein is CASSPGTSGSHWDNEQFF. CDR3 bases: TGTGCCAGCAGCCCTGGGACTAGCGGGAGTCATTGGGACAATGAGCAGTTCTTC.

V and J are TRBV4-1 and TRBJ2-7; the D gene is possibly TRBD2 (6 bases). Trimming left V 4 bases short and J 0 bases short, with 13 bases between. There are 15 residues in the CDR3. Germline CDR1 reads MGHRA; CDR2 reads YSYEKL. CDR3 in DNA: TGCGCCAGCAGCCGTATAGCGGTTATCTCCTACGAGCAGTACTTC. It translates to CASSRIAVISYEQYF.

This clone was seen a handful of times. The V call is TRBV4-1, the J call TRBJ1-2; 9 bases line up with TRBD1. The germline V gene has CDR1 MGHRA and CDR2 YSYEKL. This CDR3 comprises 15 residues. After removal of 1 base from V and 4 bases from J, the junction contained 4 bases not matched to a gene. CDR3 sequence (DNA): TGCGCCAGCAGCCAAGCGTCGACAGGGGGCTATGGCTACACCTTC. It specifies CASSQASTGGYGYTF.

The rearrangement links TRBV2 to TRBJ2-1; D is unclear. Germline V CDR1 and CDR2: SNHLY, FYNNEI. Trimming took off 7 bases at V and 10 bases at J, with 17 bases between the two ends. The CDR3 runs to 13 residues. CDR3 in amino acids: CASKSTYTNEQFF. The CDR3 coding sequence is TGTGCCAGCAAATCGACTTACACAAACGAGCAGTTCTTC.

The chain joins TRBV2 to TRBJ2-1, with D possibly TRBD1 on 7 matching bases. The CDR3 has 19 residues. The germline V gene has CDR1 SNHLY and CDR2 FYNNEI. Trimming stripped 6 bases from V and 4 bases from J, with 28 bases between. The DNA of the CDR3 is TGTGCCAGCAGCAGACAGGGCTTCTGGTCGGGAGAAGGTTACAATGAGCAGTTCTTC. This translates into CASSRQGFWSGEGYNEQFF.

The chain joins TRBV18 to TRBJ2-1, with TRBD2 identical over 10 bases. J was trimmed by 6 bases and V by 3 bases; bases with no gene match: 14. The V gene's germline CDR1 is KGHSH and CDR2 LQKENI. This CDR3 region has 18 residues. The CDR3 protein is CASSPTISGRPDSNEQFF. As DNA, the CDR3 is TGTGCCAGCTCACCCACGATTAGCGGGAGGCCCGACAGCAATGAGCAGTTCTTC.

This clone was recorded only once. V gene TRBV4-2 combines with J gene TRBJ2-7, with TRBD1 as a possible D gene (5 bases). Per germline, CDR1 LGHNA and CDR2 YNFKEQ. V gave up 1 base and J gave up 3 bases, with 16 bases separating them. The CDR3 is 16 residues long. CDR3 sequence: CASSQGPSQGLYEQYF. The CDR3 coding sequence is TGTGCCAGCAGCCAAGGCCCCTCTCAGGGTCTCTACGAGCAGTACTTC.

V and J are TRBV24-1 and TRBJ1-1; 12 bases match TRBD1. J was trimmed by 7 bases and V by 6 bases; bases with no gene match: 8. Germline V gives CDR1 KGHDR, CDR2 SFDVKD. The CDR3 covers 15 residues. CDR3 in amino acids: CATSRGTGGAGEAFF. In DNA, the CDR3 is TGTGCCACCAGTAGGGGGACAGGGGGCGCAGGTGAAGCTTTCTTT.

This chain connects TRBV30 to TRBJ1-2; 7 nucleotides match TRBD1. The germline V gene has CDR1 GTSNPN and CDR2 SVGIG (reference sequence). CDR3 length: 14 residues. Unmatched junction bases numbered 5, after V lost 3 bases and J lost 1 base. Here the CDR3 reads CAWRGDRVNYGYTF. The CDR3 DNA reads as TGTGCCTGGAGGGGAGACAGGGTTAACTATGGCTACACCTTC.

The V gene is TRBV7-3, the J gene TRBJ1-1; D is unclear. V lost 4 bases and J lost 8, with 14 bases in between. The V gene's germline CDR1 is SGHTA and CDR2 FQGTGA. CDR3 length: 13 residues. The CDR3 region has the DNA TGTGCCAGCAGCTACTCCCCCTCGGAGGAAGCTTTCTTT. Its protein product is CASSYSPSEEAFF.

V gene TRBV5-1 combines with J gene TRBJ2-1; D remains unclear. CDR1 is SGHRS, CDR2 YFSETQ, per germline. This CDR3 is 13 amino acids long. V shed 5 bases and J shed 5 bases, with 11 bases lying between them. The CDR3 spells CASSLQSDNEQFF. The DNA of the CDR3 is TGCGCCAGCAGTTTACAGTCGGACAATGAGCAGTTCTTC.

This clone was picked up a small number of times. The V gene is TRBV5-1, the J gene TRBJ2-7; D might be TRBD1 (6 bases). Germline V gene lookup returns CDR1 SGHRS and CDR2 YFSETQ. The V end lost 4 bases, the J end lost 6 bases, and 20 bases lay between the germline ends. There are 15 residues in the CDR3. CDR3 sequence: CASSPQGSHYGEQYF. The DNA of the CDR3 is TGCGCCAGCAGCCCCCAGGGGAGCCATTATGGCGAGCAGTACTTC.

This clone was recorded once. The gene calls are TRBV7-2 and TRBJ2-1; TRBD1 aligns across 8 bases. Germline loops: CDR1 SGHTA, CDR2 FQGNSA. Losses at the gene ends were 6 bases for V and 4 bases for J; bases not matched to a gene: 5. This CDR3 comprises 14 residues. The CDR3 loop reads CASRWTGNYNEQFF. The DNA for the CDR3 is TGTGCCAGCAGGTGGACAGGGAATTACAATGAGCAGTTCTTC.

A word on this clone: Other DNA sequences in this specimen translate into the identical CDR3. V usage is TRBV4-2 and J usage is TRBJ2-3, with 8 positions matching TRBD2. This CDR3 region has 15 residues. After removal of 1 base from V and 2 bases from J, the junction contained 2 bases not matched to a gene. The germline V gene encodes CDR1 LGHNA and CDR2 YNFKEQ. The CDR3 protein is CASSQAGGSTDTQYF. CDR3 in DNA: TGTGCCAGCAGCCAAGCGGGGGGGTCCACAGATACGCAGTATTTT.

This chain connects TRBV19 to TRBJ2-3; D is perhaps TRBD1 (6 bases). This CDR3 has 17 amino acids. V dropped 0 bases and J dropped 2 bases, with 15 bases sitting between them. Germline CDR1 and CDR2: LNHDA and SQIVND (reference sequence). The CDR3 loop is CASSIDRQVRSTDTQYF. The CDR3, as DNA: TGTGCCAGTAGTATAGATAGACAGGTGCGTTCCACAGATACGCAGTATTTT. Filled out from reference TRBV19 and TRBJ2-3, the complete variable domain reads DGGITQSPKYLFRKEGQNVTLSCEQNLNHDAMYWYRQDPGQGLRLIYYSQIVNDFQKGDIAEGYSVSREKKESFPLTVTSAQKNPTAFYLCASSIDRQVRSTDTQYFGPGTRLTVL.

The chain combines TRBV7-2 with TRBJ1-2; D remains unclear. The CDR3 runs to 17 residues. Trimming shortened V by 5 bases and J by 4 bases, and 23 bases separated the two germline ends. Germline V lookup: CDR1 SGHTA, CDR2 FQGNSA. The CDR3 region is CASSPQAQTPSAYGYTF. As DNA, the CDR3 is TGTGCCAGCAGCCCGCAGGCCCAGACCCCCTCAGCCTATGGCTACACCTTC.

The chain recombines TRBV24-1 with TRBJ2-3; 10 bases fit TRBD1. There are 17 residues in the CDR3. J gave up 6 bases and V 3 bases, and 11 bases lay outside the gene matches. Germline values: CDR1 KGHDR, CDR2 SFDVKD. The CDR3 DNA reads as TGTGCCACCAGTGATCCCGGGGACAGGGGAAAGTCGGATACGCAGTATTTT. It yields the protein CATSDPGDRGKSDTQYF.

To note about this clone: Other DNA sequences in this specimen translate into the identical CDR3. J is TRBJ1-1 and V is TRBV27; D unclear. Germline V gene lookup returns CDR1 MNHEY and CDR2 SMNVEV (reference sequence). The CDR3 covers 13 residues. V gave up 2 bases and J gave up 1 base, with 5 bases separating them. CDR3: CASSLGRNTEAFF. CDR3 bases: TGTGCCAGCAGTTTAGGGAGGAACACTGAAGCTTTCTTT.

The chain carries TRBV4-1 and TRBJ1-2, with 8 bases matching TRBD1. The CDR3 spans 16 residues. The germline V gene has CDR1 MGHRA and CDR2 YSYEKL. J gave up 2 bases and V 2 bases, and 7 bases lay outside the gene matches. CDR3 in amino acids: CASSQQTQGANYGYTF. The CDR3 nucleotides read TGCGCCAGCAGCCAACAGACTCAGGGGGCCAACTATGGCTACACCTTC.

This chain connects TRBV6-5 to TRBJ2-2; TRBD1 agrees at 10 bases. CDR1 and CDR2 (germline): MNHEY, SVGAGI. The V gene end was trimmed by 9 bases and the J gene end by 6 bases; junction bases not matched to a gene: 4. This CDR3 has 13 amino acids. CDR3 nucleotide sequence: TGTGCCAGTCTTGGGACAGGGGCCGGGGAGCTGTTTTTT. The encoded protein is CASLGTGAGELFF.

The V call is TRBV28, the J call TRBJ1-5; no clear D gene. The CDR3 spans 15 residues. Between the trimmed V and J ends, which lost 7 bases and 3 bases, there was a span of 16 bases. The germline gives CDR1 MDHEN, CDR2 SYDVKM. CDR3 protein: CASIHPHRTNQPQHF. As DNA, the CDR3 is TGTGCCAGCATCCACCCCCACAGAACCAATCAGCCCCAGCATTTT.

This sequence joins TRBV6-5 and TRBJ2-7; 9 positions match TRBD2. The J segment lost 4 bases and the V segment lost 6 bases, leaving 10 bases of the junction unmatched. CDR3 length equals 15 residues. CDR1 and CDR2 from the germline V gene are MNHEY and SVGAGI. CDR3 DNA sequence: TGTGCCAGCAGGGCTTATAGCGGGAGAGTTTACGAGCAGTACTTC. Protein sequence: CASRAYSGRVYEQYF.

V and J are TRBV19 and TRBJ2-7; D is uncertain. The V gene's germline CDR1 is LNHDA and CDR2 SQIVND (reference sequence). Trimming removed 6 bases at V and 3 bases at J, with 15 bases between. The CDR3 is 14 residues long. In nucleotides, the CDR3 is TGTGCCAGTAGCGCAGACAATAACCTCTACGAGCAGTACTTC. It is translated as CASSADNNLYEQYF.

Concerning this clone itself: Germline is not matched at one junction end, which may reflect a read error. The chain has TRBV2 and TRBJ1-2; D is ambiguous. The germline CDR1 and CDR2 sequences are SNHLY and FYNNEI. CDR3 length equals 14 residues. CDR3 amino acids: CASSGAVGSYGCTF. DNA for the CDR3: TGTGCCAGCAGTGGGGCAGTTGGGTCATATGGCTGCACCTTC.

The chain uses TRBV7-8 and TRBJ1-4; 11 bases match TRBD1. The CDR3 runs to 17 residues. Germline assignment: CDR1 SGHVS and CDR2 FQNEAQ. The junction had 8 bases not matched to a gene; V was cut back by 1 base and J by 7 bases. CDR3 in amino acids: CASSLVGQGARGEKLFF. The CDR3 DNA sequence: TGTGCCAGCAGCTTAGTAGGACAGGGGGCGCGAGGTGAAAAACTGTTTTTT.

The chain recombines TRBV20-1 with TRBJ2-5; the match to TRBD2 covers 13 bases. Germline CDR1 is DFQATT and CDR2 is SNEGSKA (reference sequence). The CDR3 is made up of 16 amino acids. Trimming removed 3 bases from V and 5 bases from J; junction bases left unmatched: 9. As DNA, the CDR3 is TGCAGTGCTAGTCCCGGGACTAGCGGGATAGGGGAGACCCAGTACTTC. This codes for CSASPGTSGIGETQYF.

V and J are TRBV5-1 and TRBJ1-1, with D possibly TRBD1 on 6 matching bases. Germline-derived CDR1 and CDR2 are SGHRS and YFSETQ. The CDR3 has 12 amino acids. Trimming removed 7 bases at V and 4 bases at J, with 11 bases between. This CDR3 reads CASRTDSTEAFF. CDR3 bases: TGCGCCAGCCGGACAGACAGCACTGAAGCTTTCTTT.